Listed below are T cell receptor beta chains from one sample, sequenced in a study of cytomegalovirus exposure and HLA in healthy donors. Using immunoSEQ multiplex PCR, the repertoire was profiled, and TCRdb retains in-frame clones only, with some absent. This table holds approximately 160,000 clones, roughly 86% found once. The sequenced material came from PBMCs. These receptors were obtained from a girl aged 5-17 years in good health and CMV-seropositive. The conserved cysteine and the conserved F or W are not part of the CDR3 here. Fields, in order: V gene, J gene, D gene, CDR3 protein. The D gene is left open where the match is weak.

TRBV18	TRBJ2-7	-	ASSRDNSYEQY
TRBV7-6	TRBJ2-5	-	ASSFGQGFEETQY
TRBV7-9	TRBJ1-2	TRBD1	ASSLPVTGGFYGYT
TRBV5-1	TRBJ2-1	-	ASSLPTGSANEQF
TRBV5-1	TRBJ1-4	-	ASSLGQPNEKLF
TRBV9	TRBJ2-3	TRBD2	ASSVSRAGGRSDTQY
TRBV6-5	TRBJ1-2	TRBD1	ASRSTGAGYGYT
TRBV5-1	TRBJ1-4	-	ASSLALGAQSNEKLF
TRBV11-3	TRBJ1-1	-	ASSLARTRNTEAF
TRBV4-1	TRBJ1-1	TRBD1	ASSQPLETGRTEAF
TRBV5-4	TRBJ1-2	TRBD1	ASSTDRGLSGYT
TRBV4-2	TRBJ2-5	TRBD2	ASSQDASGGPNNIQETQY
TRBV7-9	TRBJ2-1	-	ASSRTSEINNEQF
TRBV2	TRBJ2-6	-	ASSEMGRGANVLT
TRBV4-2	TRBJ1-1	-	ASSQVMTGNTEAF
TRBV19	TRBJ2-7	TRBD1	ASSLPGQGAYEQY
TRBV7-9	TRBJ1-4	TRBD1	ASSALGQGAVDEKLF
TRBV7-2	TRBJ2-7	-	ASSLQDRSYEQY
TRBV28	TRBJ1-1	-	ASSYSLGANTEAF
TRBV5-1	TRBJ1-4	-	ASSPGQTNDFNEKLF
TRBV27	TRBJ1-2	-	ASSSYSGHGYT
TRBV2	TRBJ2-3	TRBD2	ASRGLAGGTDTQY
TRBV13	TRBJ1-1	TRBD1	ASTDQDRECGEAF
TRBV5-6	TRBJ2-7	-	ASSSTAGSYEQY
TRBV10-3	TRBJ2-4	-	AISEAEGGLAKNIQY
TRBV6-4	TRBJ1-5	-	ASSPQSNQPQH
TRBV5-3	TRBJ1-1	-	AKKPSGGAF
TRBV6-6	TRBJ1-5	TRBD1	ASRRQGGYEQPQH
TRBV5-8	TRBJ1-3	-	ASSFPSFGNTIY
TRBV7-3	TRBJ1-1	-	ASSSPGTEAF
TRBV5-4	TRBJ1-1	TRBD1	ASSLLTGATEAF
TRBV7-3	TRBJ1-2	-	ASSETVLGGYT
TRBV6-1	TRBJ2-5	TRBD1	ASSEVQGAVETQY
TRBV19	TRBJ1-1	TRBD1	ASKRSGQGPEAF
TRBV7-9	TRBJ2-5	TRBD2	ASSLSSGRQETQY
TRBV19	TRBJ1-1	TRBD1	ASSKDRGTEAF
TRBV6-6	TRBJ1-5	-	ASSLQGYQPQH